This T cell receptor (beta chain) was profiled in a study of T cell changes during pregnancy in multiple sclerosis. V shed 6 bases, J shed 5 bases, and the junction held 4 bases outside the gene matches. This CDR3 has 13 residues. Per the germline V gene, CDR1 is MDHEN and CDR2 is SYDVKM. Assay used: immunoSEQ multiplex PCR; TCRdb lists only in-frame clones, some missing. The data contain tens of thousands of clones, around nine tenths of them singletons. The TCR comes from a female donor with multiple sclerosis, enrolled in a pregnancy study. This specimen consisted of CD4+ T cells from peripheral blood mononuclear cells, obtained in the second trimester of pregnancy. The genes are TRBV28 and TRBJ1-5, with TRBD1 matching over 7 bases. CDR3 nucleotide sequence: TGTGCCAGCAGCGGGACAGCACATCAGCCCCAGCATTTT. As protein: CASSGTAHQPQHF.